This TCR beta chain was captured in a study of CD8 T cells in Susac syndrome. TCR beta sequencing covered blood CD8+ and CD4+ T cells. Those who served as multiple sclerosis controls were treatment-naive patients with stable or active relapsing-remitting disease. It was negative isolation that provided the CD8+ and CD4+ T cells, whereas TEMRA cells were enriched by FACS. Reverse transcription of roughly 0.5 to 1 ug RNA used random hexamers. Across 54 Vbeta and 13 Jbeta, TCR beta CDR3 was amplified with immunoSEQ multiplex PCR. TCRdb recomputed calls from the immunoSEQ multiplex PCR reads with MiXCR, one row per CDR3 protein. The sample has about 430,000 distinct CDR3 sequences, approximately 85% seen once. The CDR3 consists of 16 residues. Per the germline V gene, CDR1 is LGHDT and CDR2 is YNNKEL (reference sequence). With 3 bases removed from V and 0 bases from J, the gap between germline ends came to 14 bases.

This sequence was found in a human donor with multiple sclerosis. V gene TRBV3-1 combines with J gene TRBJ1-1; D perhaps matches TRBD1 (5 bases). The specimen sequenced was CD8+ T cells from PBMCs. DNA for the CDR3: TGTGCCAGCAGCCAGACGACAGAAACCCTGAACACTGAAGCTTTCTTT. Its translation is CASSQTTETLNTEAFF.